This T cell receptor (beta chain) stems from a study of T cells in Graves' hyperthyroidism and ophthalmopathy. This clonotype appeared many times. Its antigen is still unknown. An approximately 10 ml volume of fresh peripheral blood provided the PBMCs. Study-wide results and caveats: The authors' 13 V-J model separated ophthalmopathy from stable hyperthyroidism.

From RNA transcripts, TCR beta CDR3 regions were amplified. HTBI primers drove first-round RT-PCR of the TCR CDR3. TCRdb re-analysed the multiplex PCR reads in MiXCR, keeping a single row per CDR3 protein. Altogether fewer than 400,000 distinct CDR3 sequences are present, roughly 14% being singletons, with the ten largest covering around a quarter. This TCR derives from a woman between 18 and 29 years old with Graves' hyperthyroidism that later progressed to Graves' ophthalmopathy. Sequenced material: blood.

The CDR3 reads CASSFQMNTEAFF. For the CDR3, the DNA is TGTGCCAGCAGTTTCCAGATGAACACTGAAGCTTTCTTT. This chain connects TRBV12-3 or TRBV12-4 to TRBJ1-1; unclear D gene. The CDR3 has 13 amino acids. Between the trimmed V and J ends, which lost 3 bases and 0 bases, there was a span of 5 bases.